This T cell receptor beta chain was identified during a study of blood T cell repertoires in COVID-19. About the research overall: From T cells, B-cell-depleted T cells, or PBMCs came the material, which was cDNA or gDNA.

Measured with immunoSEQ multiplex PCR; TCRdb has only the in-frame clones, and not every one. This repertoire shows about 160,000 clones, about 92% found once; its top ten account for more than 4.5%. The germline V gene encodes CDR1 MDHEN and CDR2 SYDVKM. The V and J ends lost 3 bases and 7 bases respectively, with 15 bases between them. The CDR3 totals 15 residues. The sample comprised peripheral blood. The rearrangement uses TRBV28 and TRBJ2-2; D possibly corresponds to TRBD2 (5 bases). The receptor was derived from a young man with COVID-19, enrolled during active disease. The CDR3 bases are TGTGCCAGCAGTTTGATGATTATACGGGGCGGGGAGCTGTTTTTT. Translated: CASSLMIIRGGELFF. Using reference TRBV28 and TRBJ2-2 for the parts outside the CDR3, the full variable domain is DVKVTQSSRYLVKRTGEKVFLECVQDMDHENMFWYRQDPGLGLRLIYFSYDVKMKEKGDIPEGYSVSREKKERFSLILESASTNQTSMYLCASSLMIIRGGELFFGEGSRLTVL.